This TCR beta chain appears in the sequencing data of a study of T cells in Graves' hyperthyroidism and ophthalmopathy. Whole-study results and caveats: The model identified upcoming ophthalmopathy a median about 7.1 months ahead of onset.

It was uncontrolled infection, other autoimmune disease, pregnancy or lactation that excluded patients. Authors of the study amplified TCR beta CDR3 regions from RNA transcripts. When the TCR CDR3 underwent first-round RT-PCR, the HTBI primer set was used. TCRdb re-called the multiplex PCR reads through MiXCR, storing one row per CDR3 protein. The data contain about 98,000 distinct CDR3 sequences, about 40% of them seen just once; the ten biggest clones take up roughly 10%. In the case of this clonotype: The antigen remains unidentified. At one boundary the junction diverges from the germline segment, which might be a read error.

CDR3 length equals 14 residues. CDR1 and CDR2 from the germline V gene are SEHNR and FQNEAQ (reference sequence). The TCR originated in a woman in her 30s with Graves' hyperthyroidism. Sequencing was carried out using peripheral blood or thyroid tissue (not recorded which). The rearrangement uses TRBV7-9 and TRBJ2-7; D is uncertain. CDR3 coding DNA: TGTGCCACCAGCAGCTCAGACACCTCCTACGAGCAGTACTTC. Translating gives CATSSSDTSYEQYF.